Each of the 15 T cell receptor beta chains below was sequenced from the same sample in a study of blood T cell repertoires in COVID-19. Here immunoSEQ multiplex PCR was the method, and the copy in TCRdb shows in-frame clones only, minus some. The sample comprises about 120,000 clones, 70% to 85% of which are singletons, and 4% to 5% rests with the top ten. The specimen was peripheral blood. The receptors stem from a woman in her 70s with acute or convalescent COVID-19.

In DNA form, the CDR3 reads TGTGCCAGCAGCCCCGACAAGAACACTGAAGCTTTCTTT. It encodes CASSPDKNTEAFF. This rearrangement joins TRBV5-4 to TRBJ1-1; D unresolved. Germline values: CDR1 SGHNT, CDR2 YYREEE (reference sequence). The V end lost 4 bases, the J end lost 1 base, and 8 bases lay between the germline ends. The CDR3 extends over 13 amino acids.

The chain recombines TRBV21-1 with TRBJ2-1; the table names TRBD2, a call not compared with the DNA. TRBV21-1 is flagged as a pseudogene. CDR3 size: 17 residues. Here the CDR3 reads CASSKSLAGGDIDEQFF. In nucleotides, the CDR3 is TGTGCCAGCAGCAAGTCCTTAGCGGGGGGGGATATAGATGAGCAGTTCTTC.

The V call is TRBV5-1, the J call TRBJ2-5; 9 bases are shared with TRBD1. Trimming removed 3 bases from V and 2 bases from J; junction bases left unmatched: 5. The CDR3 runs to 15 residues. In germline, CDR1 is SGHRS, CDR2 YFSETQ. The DNA of the CDR3 is TGCGCCAGCAGCTCGGGACAGGGACCTCAAGAGACCCAGTACTTC. Protein sequence: CASSSGQGPQETQYF.

This chain joins TRBV7-9 and TRBJ2-2; D unclear. V lost 5 bases and J lost 3, with 4 bases in between. This CDR3 spans 12 amino acids. The germline V gene has CDR1 SEHNR and CDR2 FQNEAQ (reference sequence). As DNA, the CDR3 is TGTGCCAGCAGCGTATACACCGGGGAGCTGTTTTTT. Translating it yields CASSVYTGELFF. The full variable domain, rest sourced from reference TRBV7-9 and TRBJ2-2, is DTGVSQNPRHKITKRGQNVTFRCDPISEHNRLYWYRQTLGQGPEFLTYFQNEAQLEKSRLLSDRFSAERPKGSFSTLEIQRTEQGDSAMYLCASSVYTGELFFGEGSRLTVL.

This chain joins TRBV6-1 and TRBJ1-2; possible D gene TRBD1, 5 bases. The CDR3 length is 12 residues. From germline, CDR1 is MNHNS and CDR2 SASEGT. V was clipped by 2 bases and J by 7 bases, with 8 bases between them. Here the CDR3 DNA reads TGTGCCAGCAGTGAATGGGGGGGTGGCTACACCTTC. Translated, it gives CASSEWGGGYTF.

This clone was seen once. The genes are TRBV5-1 and TRBJ2-2, with D perhaps matching TRBD1 (6 bases). V lost 3 bases and J 2 bases, leaving 8 bases between the germline ends. The CDR3 consists of 14 residues. From germline, CDR1 is SGHRS and CDR2 YFSETQ. The CDR3 spells CASSSTGNTGELFF. Here the CDR3 DNA reads TGCGCCAGCAGCTCGACAGGAAACACCGGGGAGCTGTTTTTT. Full variable domain (rest looked up from reference TRBV5-1 and TRBJ2-2): KAGVTQTPRYLIKTRGQQVTLSCSPISGHRSVSWYQQTPGQGLQFLFEYFSETQRNKGNFPGRFSGRQFSNSRSEMNVSTLELGDSALYLCASSSTGNTGELFFGEGSRLTVL.

This clone was seen once. The J gene is TRBJ1-2, the V gene TRBV7-9, with TRBD1 matching 9 bases. Looked up from germline, CDR1 is SEHNR and CDR2 is FQNEAQ (reference sequence). This CDR3 has 14 amino acids. V shed 5 bases, J shed 8 bases, and the junction held 9 bases outside the gene matches. The CDR3 loop is CASSPKGTGQGYTF. The CDR3 region has the DNA TGTGCCAGCAGCCCTAAGGGGACAGGGCAAGGCTACACCTTC.

The chain couples TRBV7-2 to TRBJ2-5; unclear D gene. Germline V gene sequence: CDR1 SGHTA, CDR2 FQGNSA. This CDR3 has 13 amino acids. The V and J ends lost 3 bases and 3 bases respectively, with 8 bases between them. The CDR3 here is CASSFSREETQYF. In nucleotides, the CDR3 is TGTGCCAGCAGCTTCTCCCGGGAAGAGACCCAGTACTTC.

The CDR3 loop is CASSEDSVTDYGYTF. Written as DNA, the CDR3 is TGTGCCAGCAGTGAAGATTCCGTAACAGACTATGGCTACACCTTC. V is TRBV6-1 and J is TRBJ1-2; D gene unclear. Germline values: CDR1 MNHNS, CDR2 SASEGT. Trimming removed 1 base at V and 3 bases at J, with 12 bases between. The CDR3 has 15 residues.

This clone was found a few times. CDR3 protein: CASNREGGHNSPLHF. CDR3 sequence (DNA): TGTGCCAGCAACAGAGAGGGAGGTCATAATTCACCCCTCCACTTT. This sequence joins TRBV6-5 and TRBJ1-6; unclear D gene. Trimming stripped 7 bases from V and 5 bases from J, with 15 bases between. Germline V gene data show CDR1 as MNHEY and CDR2 as SVGAGI. This CDR3 has 15 amino acids.

The gene calls are TRBV10-2 and TRBJ1-5; D gene uncertain. CDR3 length: 15 amino acids. V lost 6 bases to trimming and J lost 0 bases, with 12 bases between them. Germline lookup yields CDR1 WSHSY and CDR2 SAAADI. The CDR3 nucleotides read TGCGCCAGCAGGGCAGGAAGCTATAGCAATCAGCCCCAGCATTTT. Translated, it gives CASRAGSYSNQPQHF.

The chain combines TRBV5-1 with TRBJ2-3, with TRBD1 matching over 10 bases. The germline gives CDR1 SGHRS, CDR2 YFSETQ. Trimming cost V 2 bases and J 3 bases; bases outside gene matches: 3. CDR3 length: 15 residues. The CDR3 loop reads CASSFSDRGTDTQYF. DNA for the CDR3: TGCGCCAGCAGCTTCTCGGACAGGGGGACAGATACGCAGTATTTT.

The chain uses TRBV7-2 and TRBJ1-1, with D unresolved. The CDR3 sequence is 15 residues long. Trimming cost V 2 bases and J 1 base, with 11 bases left between them. Germline V gene data show CDR1 as SGHTA and CDR2 as FQGNSA. This CDR3 reads CASSLWARTNTEAFF. CDR3 coding DNA: TGTGCCAGCAGCTTATGGGCAAGAACGAACACTGAAGCTTTCTTT. The whole variable domain, filled in from reference TRBV7-2 and TRBJ1-1, reads GAGVSQSPSNKVTEKGKDVELRCDPISGHTALYWYRQSLGQGLEFLIYFQGNSAPDKSGLPSDRFSAERTGGSVSTLTIQRTQQEDSAVYLCASSLWARTNTEAFFGQGTRLTVV.

This clone occurred a few times. The gene calls are TRBV6-2 or TRBV6-3 and TRBJ2-3, with D tentatively TRBD2 (7 bases). With 6 bases removed from V and 5 bases from J, the gap between germline ends came to 15 bases. Germline V gene data show CDR1 as MNHEY and CDR2 as SVGEGT. The CDR3 length is 14 residues. CDR3 in DNA: TGTGCCAGCAGCCCCCGGGGGGCGGGAGATACGCAGTATTTT. It specifies CASSPRGAGDTQYF.

The chain uses TRBV11-2 and TRBJ2-2, with a weak D call TRBD2 (5 bases). Trimming stripped 0 bases from V and 4 bases from J, with 15 bases between. Germline V gives CDR1 SGHAT, CDR2 FQNNGV. The CDR3 runs to 17 residues. CDR3 protein: CASSLDETGIRTGELFF. DNA of the CDR3: TGTGCCAGCAGCTTAGACGAGACGGGAATTCGCACCGGGGAGCTGTTTTTT.